This T cell receptor (beta chain) was captured by sequencing in a study of T cells in Graves' hyperthyroidism and ophthalmopathy. This clonotype was recorded at least ten times. It was RNA transcripts that yielded the amplified TCR beta CDR3 regions. Carried out on the TCR CDR3, a first-round RT-PCR used the HTBI primer set. Using its own MiXCR run on the multiplex PCR reads, TCRdb lists one record per CDR3 protein. The repertoire holds about 400,000 distinct CDR3 sequences, 15% to 18% seen once, with about 7.7% in the top ten. Germline V gene lookup returns CDR1 MNHNS and CDR2 SASEGT. Between the trimmed V and J ends, which lost 3 bases and 5 bases, there was a span of 16 bases. The CDR3 contains 15 residues.

Input material: blood. The chain is built from TRBV6-1 and TRBJ1-1; D unclear. This TCR was sampled from a woman between 18 and 29 years old with Graves' hyperthyroidism. This CDR3 reads CASSDQWTGETEAFF. The DNA for the CDR3 is TGTGCCAGCAGTGACCAATGGACTGGAGAAACTGAAGCTTTCTTT.